These 16 T cell receptor beta chains came from one sample sequenced in a study of blood T cell repertoires in COVID-19. Libraries were prepared by immunoSEQ multiplex PCR; TCRdb keeps only in-frame clonotypes and omits some of them. The data show tens of thousands of clones, with approximately 84% seen just once and 14% held by the top ten. Sample: peripheral blood. Every receptor here comes from a man between 65 and 80 years old with acute or convalescent COVID-19.

This chain connects TRBV5-4 to TRBJ1-1, with D perhaps TRBD1 (5 bases). The length of the CDR3 is 14 residues. The V end lost 3 bases, the J end lost 4 bases, and 13 bases lay between the germline ends. The germline V gene has CDR1 SGHNT and CDR2 YYREEE (reference sequence). The CDR3 here is CASSWERDSTEAFF. The CDR3 nucleotides are TGTGCCAGCAGCTGGGAAAGGGACTCCACTGAAGCTTTCTTT.

V and J are TRBV11-2 and TRBJ1-2; D is perhaps TRBD1 (5 bases). The CDR3 sequence is 18 residues long. Germline CDR1 reads SGHAT; CDR2 reads FQNNGV. The ends were cut back, 6 bases at V and 0 bases at J, with 23 bases in the middle. The CDR3 DNA follows: TGTGCCAGCAGACCTCTTGCTGGGGCAGGGAAAACTAACTATGGCTACACCTTC. This sequence encodes CASRPLAGAGKTNYGYTF.

This chain joins TRBV5-4 and TRBJ1-3, with D uncertain. Per the germline V gene, CDR1 is SGHNT and CDR2 is YYREEE (reference sequence). The length of the CDR3 is 15 residues. The V end was cut by 0 bases, the J end by 0 bases, with 7 bases between. The CDR3 reads CASSLEPTSGNTIYF. In DNA form, the CDR3 reads TGTGCCAGCAGCTTGGAGCCCACCTCTGGAAACACCATATATTTT.

The chain has TRBV7-9 and TRBJ2-5; D is ambiguous. The CDR3 consists of 13 residues. V was clipped by 3 bases and J by 6 bases, with 11 bases between them. Per the germline V gene, CDR1 is SEHNR and CDR2 is FQNEAQ (reference sequence). CDR3 amino acids: CASSFSELQTQYF. CDR3 bases: TGTGCCAGCAGCTTTTCCGAGTTGCAGACCCAGTACTTC.

The chain joins TRBV18 to TRBJ1-1; TRBD1 is a possible D gene (6 bases). The germline V gene has CDR1 KGHSH and CDR2 LQKENI. The V end lost 3 bases, the J end lost 1 base, and 9 bases lay between the germline ends. This CDR3 contains 14 residues. The CDR3 DNA is TGTGCCAGCTCACCCAGACAGGAGAACACTGAAGCTTTCTTT. Translating it yields CASSPRQENTEAFF.

This clone came up once. V gene TRBV3-1 (or the pseudogene TRBV3-2) combines with J gene TRBJ2-5; 9 bases fit TRBD2. CDR3 size: 16 residues. Germline V gene data show CDR1 as LGHDT and CDR2 as YNNKEL (reference sequence). The V segment lost 0 bases and the J segment 4 bases; nucleotides outside the gene matches: 6. The CDR3 reads CASSQDSGLALETQYF. Here the CDR3 DNA reads TGTGCCAGCAGCCAAGATTCGGGACTAGCTCTAGAGACCCAGTACTTC.

The chain employs TRBV5-1 and TRBJ2-3; 10 bases are shared with TRBD2. J lost 7 bases, V lost 4 bases, and 18 bases had no gene match. The length of the CDR3 is 18 residues. Germline V gene data show CDR1 as SGHRS and CDR2 as YFSETQ. CDR3 loop: CASSLVLAGVKEKNTQYF. CDR3 coding DNA: TGCGCCAGCAGCCTCGTGCTAGCGGGAGTCAAGGAAAAGAATACGCAGTATTTT.

V and J are TRBV10-1 and TRBJ2-7; 9 bases map to TRBD1. There are 15 residues in the CDR3. Unmatched junction bases numbered 8, after V lost 3 bases and J lost 5 bases. Germline V lookup: CDR1 WNHNN, CDR2 SYGVQD (reference sequence). The CDR3 DNA reads as TGCGCCAGCAGTGATGGGACAGGGAGTCCCCACGAGCAGTACGTC. Protein product: CASSDGTGSPHEQYV.

CDR3 sequence reads: CASSLNGGYNTGELFF. The CDR3 DNA is TGTGCCAGCAGCTTAAATGGGGGGTACAACACCGGGGAGCTGTTTTTT. This chain links TRBV7-3 with TRBJ2-2; tentatively, D is TRBD2 (6 bases). The CDR3 consists of 16 residues. The germline CDR1 and CDR2 sequences are SGHTA and FQGTGA. Deletions cut 1 base from V and 2 bases from J, with 11 bases between.

The rearrangement joins TRBV25-1 to TRBJ1-1; 8 bases fit TRBD1. The V gene end was trimmed by 5 bases and the J gene end by 0 bases; junction bases not matched to a gene: 5. The CDR3 spans 15 residues. Germline CDR1 is MGHDK and CDR2 is SYGVNS. CDR3 region: CASSPMDRVNTEAFF. The CDR3 DNA sequence: TGTGCCAGCAGTCCCATGGACAGGGTGAACACTGAAGCTTTCTTT.

CDR3 sequence: CASSPWDRGRYSPLHF. CDR3 DNA: TGTGCCAGCAGCCCTTGGGACAGGGGGCGTTATTCACCCCTCCACTTT. The chain recombines TRBV9 with TRBJ1-6; 12 nucleotides match TRBD1. After removal of 4 bases from V and 8 bases from J, the junction contained 7 bases not matched to a gene. The germline CDR1 and CDR2 sequences are SGDLS and YYNGEE. The CDR3 sequence is 16 residues long. The full variable domain, completed using reference TRBV9 and TRBJ1-6, is DSGVTQTPKHLITATGQRVTLRCSPRSGDLSVYWYQQSLDQGLQFLIQYYNGEERAKGNILERFSAQQFPDLHSELNLSSLELGDSALYFCASSPWDRGRYSPLHFGNGTRLTVT.

The rearrangement uses TRBV3-1 (or the pseudogene TRBV3-2) and TRBJ1-6; D possibly corresponds to TRBD1 (6 bases). The V gene's germline CDR1 is LGHDT and CDR2 YNNKEL (reference sequence). This CDR3 has 14 residues. Deletions cut 4 bases from V and 8 bases from J, with 12 bases between. CDR3 sequence reads: CASSRNYRDSPLHF. CDR3 bases: TGTGCCAGCAGCCGAAACTACAGGGATTCACCCCTCCACTTT.

V gene TRBV9 combines with J gene TRBJ2-7; possible D gene TRBD2, 6 bases. V was clipped by 1 base and J by 7 bases, with 15 bases between them. The CDR3 consists of 14 residues. CDR1 and CDR2 (germline): SGDLS, YYNGEE. The CDR3 DNA is TGTGCCAGCAGCGTAACCCGAGGGAGGAGTGAGCAGTACTTC. Translating gives CASSVTRGRSEQYF.

This CDR3 reads CASSQRRLNTGELFF. Written as DNA, the CDR3 is TGTGCCAGCAGCCAACGTAGATTGAACACCGGGGAGCTGTTTTTT. The rearrangement links TRBV3-1 (or the pseudogene TRBV3-2) to TRBJ2-2; D unresolved. Germline V gene data show CDR1 as LGHDT and CDR2 as YNNKEL (reference sequence). The CDR3 consists of 15 residues. Trimming cost V 2 bases and J 1 base, with 8 bases left between them.

The V gene is TRBV19, the J gene TRBJ1-6; tentative D call: TRBD1 (6 bases). The CDR3 is 14 residues long. The germline V gene has CDR1 LNHDA and CDR2 SQIVND (reference sequence). V was clipped by 5 bases and J by 6 bases, with 11 bases between them. For the CDR3, the DNA is TGTGCCAGTAGTTTTGACAGGATTAATTCACCCCTCCACTTT. It specifies CASSFDRINSPLHF.

This sequence joins TRBV5-1 and TRBJ2-3, with TRBD2 matching 12 bases. Per germline, CDR1 SGHRS and CDR2 YFSETQ. CDR3 length: 16 residues. The junction had 5 bases not matched to a gene; V was cut back by 5 bases and J by 1 base. The CDR3 region has the DNA TGCGCCAGCAGGTTTCTAGCGGGAGGGGGCACAGATACGCAGTATTTT. Its protein is CASRFLAGGGTDTQYF.